This T cell receptor beta chain was retrieved from a study of shared clonotypes between healthy human individuals. The study's findings and limits: Naive CD4 clonotype sharing across a few donors was about 5%.

V gave up 2 bases and J gave up 1 base; unmatched junction bases: 8. This CDR3 is built from 17 residues. CDR1 is ENHRY, CDR2 SYGVKD, per germline. A note on this clone: Its antigen is not identified.

Generated by immunoSEQ multiplex PCR, the TCRdb table keeps only in-frame clones and is missing some. The profile shows 2 million to 2.5 million clones, almost 96% of them singletons. Sequenced: naive CD4+ T cells sorted from blood. Subset in this sample: CD45RA+ positively selected. This chain uses TRBV10-3 with TRBJ2-1; 7 bases match TRBD2. The sequence came from a man in his late teens or twenties in good health. In nucleotides, the CDR3 is TGTGCCATCAGTGAGGGGAGGGGAGAAGGGTCCTACAATGAGCAGTTCTTC. It encodes CAISEGRGEGSYNEQFF.